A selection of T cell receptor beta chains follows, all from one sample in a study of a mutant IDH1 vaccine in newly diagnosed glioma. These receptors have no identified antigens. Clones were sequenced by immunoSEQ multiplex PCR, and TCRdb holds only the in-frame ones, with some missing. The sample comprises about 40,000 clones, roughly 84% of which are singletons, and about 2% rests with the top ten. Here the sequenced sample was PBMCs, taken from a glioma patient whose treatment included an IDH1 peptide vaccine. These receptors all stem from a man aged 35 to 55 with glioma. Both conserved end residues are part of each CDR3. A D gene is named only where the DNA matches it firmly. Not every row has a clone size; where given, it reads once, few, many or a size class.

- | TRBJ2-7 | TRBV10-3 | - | TGTGCCATCAGTGAGGGTTCCCACGAGCAGTACTTC | CAISEGSHEQYF
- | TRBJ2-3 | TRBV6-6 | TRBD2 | TGTGCCACTCAATCGCGCGGGAGGGGCACAGATACGCAGTATTTT | CATQSRGRGTDTQYF
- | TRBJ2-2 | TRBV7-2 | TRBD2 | TGTGCCAGCAGCCAGAGCGGGGTGAACACCGGGGAGCTGTTTTTT | CASSQSGVNTGELFF
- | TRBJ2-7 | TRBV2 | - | TGTGCCAGCAGTGAAAGTGGCGGCACCTACGAGCAGTACTTC | CASSESGGTYEQYF
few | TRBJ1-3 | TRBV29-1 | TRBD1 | TGCAGCGCCGGACAGGGAAGCACCATATATTTT | CSAGQGSTIYF
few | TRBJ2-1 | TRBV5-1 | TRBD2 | TGCGCCAGCAGCCCCGGGGCTAGCGGAACCTCCTCCTACAATGAGCAGTTCTTC | CASSPGASGTSSYNEQFF
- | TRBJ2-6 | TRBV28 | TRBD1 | TGTGCCAGCAGATCCACAGGGGGCGGGGCTGGGGCCAACGTCCTGACTTTC | CASRSTGGGAGANVLTF
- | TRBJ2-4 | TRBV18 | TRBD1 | TGTGCCAGCTCACCAATGAGCGGACAGGGGGGAAACATTCAGTACTTC | CASSPMSGQGGNIQYF
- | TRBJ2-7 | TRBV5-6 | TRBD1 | TGTGCCAGCAGCTCCCCGGACAGGGCCACCTACGAGCAGTACTTC | CASSSPDRATYEQYF
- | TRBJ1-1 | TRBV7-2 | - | TGTGCCAGCAGTCCCCACGGTCACACTGAAGCTTTCTTT | CASSPHGHTEAFF
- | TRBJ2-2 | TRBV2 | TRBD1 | TGTGCCAGCAGGCGACAGGGGAGTACCGGGGAGCTGTTTTTT | CASRRQGSTGELFF
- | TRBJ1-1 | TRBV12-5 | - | TGTGCTACTCTCTCCGAAGGGGGCACTGAAGCTTTCTTT | CATLSEGGTEAFF
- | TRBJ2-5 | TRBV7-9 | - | TGTGCCAGCAGCTGGGGCCGGAGCGGGTATCGAGAGACCCAGTACTTC | CASSWGRSGYRETQYF
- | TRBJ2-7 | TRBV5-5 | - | TGTGCCAGCAGCAGCAAAGGGGAAACCTCCTACGAGCAGTACTTC | CASSSKGETSYEQYF
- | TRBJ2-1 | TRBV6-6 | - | TGTGCCAGCAGTTACTCGAGGGGCGCAGGGGCTAATGAGCAGTTCTTC | CASSYSRGAGANEQFF
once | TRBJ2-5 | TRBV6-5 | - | TGTGCCAGCAGTAAGGGGACTTCCCAAGAGACCCAGTACTTC | CASSKGTSQETQYF
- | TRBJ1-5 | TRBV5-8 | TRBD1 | TGTGCCAGCAGCTTGGACAGGGGGCGGCAGCCCCAGCATTTT | CASSLDRGRQPQHF
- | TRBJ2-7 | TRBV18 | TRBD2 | TGTGCCAGCTCCCCCAGGCGGGAGGCCTACGAGCAGTACTTC | CASSPRREAYEQYF
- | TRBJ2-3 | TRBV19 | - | TGTGCCAGTAGTCGCGCAGATACGCAGTATTTT | CASSRADTQYF
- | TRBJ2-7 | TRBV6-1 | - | TGTGCCAGCGCTGGGCGGGGTCCCAACGAGCAGTACTTC | CASAGRGPNEQYF
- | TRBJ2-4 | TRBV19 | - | TGTGCCAGTAGGGGCCACTCGTTGGCCAAAAACATTCAGTACTTC | CASRGHSLAKNIQYF
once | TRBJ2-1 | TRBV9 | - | TGTGCCAGCAGCCTCAAAGCGGGCGGCTCCTACAATGAGCAGTTCTTC | CASSLKAGGSYNEQFF
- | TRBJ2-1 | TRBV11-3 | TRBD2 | TGTGCCAGCAGCTTATGGGGGGGAAATGAGCAGTTCTTC | CASSLWGGNEQFF
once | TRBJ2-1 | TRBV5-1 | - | TGCGCCAGCAGCTTGGTAGTTAGTGGGGATGAGCAGTTCTTC | CASSLVVSGDEQFF
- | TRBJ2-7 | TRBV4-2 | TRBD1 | TGTGCCAGCAGCCAAACCCGACAGGGGACCTACGAGCAGTACTTC | CASSQTRQGTYEQYF
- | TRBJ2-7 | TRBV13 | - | TGTGCCAGCAGACCCGCGTCGCAGGGGTCAAACGAGCAGTACTTC | CASRPASQGSNEQYF
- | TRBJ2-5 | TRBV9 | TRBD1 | TGTGCCAGCAGCGTAGAGGGGACAGGGAGGGCAGAGACCCAGTACTTC | CASSVEGTGRAETQYF
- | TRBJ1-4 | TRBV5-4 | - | TGTGCCAGCACCATGACCGGGACTAATGAAAAACTGTTTTTT | CASTMTGTNEKLFF
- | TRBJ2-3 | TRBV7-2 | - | TGTGCCAGCAGCATCCTACTATATAGCACAGATACGCAGTATTTT | CASSILLYSTDTQYF
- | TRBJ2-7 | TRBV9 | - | TGTGCCAGCAGCGTAGGGGGGAGCTCCTACGAGCAGTACTTC | CASSVGGSSYEQYF
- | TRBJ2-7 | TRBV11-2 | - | TGTGCCAGCAGCTACCAGGGCCGCGAGCAGTACTTC | CASSYQGREQYF
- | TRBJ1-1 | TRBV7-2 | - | TGTGCCAGCAGCTCGCAAGGGGAGGCTGAAGCTTTCTTT | CASSSQGEAEAFF
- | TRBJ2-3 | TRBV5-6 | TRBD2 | TGTGCCAGCAGCCTTCATAGGAGCGGGAGTTTCTCTTCGGCAGATACGCAGTATTTT | CASSLHRSGSFSSADTQYF
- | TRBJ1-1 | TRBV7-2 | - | TGTGCCAGCAGCTTAGTGCCCAGGGGGAACACTGAAGCTTTCTTT | CASSLVPRGNTEAFF
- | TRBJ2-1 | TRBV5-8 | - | TGTGCCAGCAGCTTGGGAGCGGTAGTTTACAATGAGCAGTTCTTC | CASSLGAVVYNEQFF
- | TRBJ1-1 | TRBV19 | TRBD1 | TGTGCCAGTAGTATGGCGGGACAGGACGAAGCTTTCTTT | CASSMAGQDEAFF
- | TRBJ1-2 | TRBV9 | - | TGTGCCAGCAGCGGAGGTGATACTCCACCGGGCAACTATGGCTACACCTTC | CASSGGDTPPGNYGYTF
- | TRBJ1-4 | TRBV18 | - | TGTGCCAGCTCACCAAGGCTAGGGGATAATGAAAAACTGTTTTTT | CASSPRLGDNEKLFF
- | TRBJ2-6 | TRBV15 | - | TGTGCCACCAGCAGGAACAGGGTTGGTGGGGCCAACGTCCTGACTTTC | CATSRNRVGGANVLTF
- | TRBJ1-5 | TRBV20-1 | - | TGCAGTGTTTTCAACAGAGGGCCCCAGCATTTT | CSVFNRGPQHF
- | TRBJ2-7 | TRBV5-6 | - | TGTGCCAGCAGCCTAGGAAATAGCCGGGACGAGCAGTACTTC | CASSLGNSRDEQYF
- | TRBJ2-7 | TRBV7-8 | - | TGTGCCAGCAGACAAATCGGGAACCCCTACGAGCAGTACTTC | CASRQIGNPYEQYF
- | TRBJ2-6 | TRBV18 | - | TGTGCCAGCTCACCGACAGAGGGGGGGTTCGGGGCCAACGTCCTGACTTTC | CASSPTEGGFGANVLTF
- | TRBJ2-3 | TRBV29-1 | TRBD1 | TGCAGCGTTGCCGGGACAGGGGTACCAGATACGCAGTATTTT | CSVAGTGVPDTQYF
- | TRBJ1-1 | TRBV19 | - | TGTGCCAGTAGTTTTGTAGGGGCGAGCACTGAAGCTTTCTTT | CASSFVGASTEAFF
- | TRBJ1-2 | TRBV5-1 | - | TGCGCCAGCAGCCTGGAGGGTGGCAGGTCTAACTATGGCTACACCTTC | CASSLEGGRSNYGYTF
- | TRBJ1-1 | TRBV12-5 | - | TGTGCTAGTGGTTCACTATCTGAAGCTTTCTTT | CASGSLSEAFF
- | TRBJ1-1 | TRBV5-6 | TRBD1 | TGTGCCAGCAGTTTGGACAGGGGGGACACTGAAGCTTTCTTT | CASSLDRGDTEAFF
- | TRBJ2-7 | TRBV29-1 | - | TGCAGCGTTAAAGATTACGAGCAGTACTTC | CSVKDYEQYF
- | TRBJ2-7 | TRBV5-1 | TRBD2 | TGCGCCAGCAGCTTGGGGATAGCGGGAGGGGATGAGCAGTACTTC | CASSLGIAGGDEQYF
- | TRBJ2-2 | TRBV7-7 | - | TGTGCTAGCAGCTTAGAGTCAGCGGACACCGGGGAGCTGTTTTTT | CASSLESADTGELFF
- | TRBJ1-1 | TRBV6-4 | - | TGTGCCAGCAGGGACCGACGTGGGAACACTGAAGCTTTCTTT | CASRDRRGNTEAFF
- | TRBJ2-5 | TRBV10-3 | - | TGTGCCATCTCTCAGGGCGAGGGAGAGACCCAGTACTTC | CAISQGEGETQYF
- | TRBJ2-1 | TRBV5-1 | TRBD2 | TGCGCCAGCAGCCCCGGGACTAGCGGGTCCTACAATGAGCAGTTCTTC | CASSPGTSGSYNEQFF
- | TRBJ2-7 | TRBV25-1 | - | TGTGCCAGCAGTGAATTCGCCGGCACCTACGAGCAGTACTTC | CASSEFAGTYEQYF
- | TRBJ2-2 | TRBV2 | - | TGTGCCAGCAAAGGCGGGAAGAACACCGGGGAGCTGTTTTTT | CASKGGKNTGELFF
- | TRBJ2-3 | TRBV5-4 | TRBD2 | TGTGCCAGCAGCTTGAAACTAGCGGGAGAAGATACGCAGTATTTT | CASSLKLAGEDTQYF